A single sample gave rise to the 12 T cell receptor beta chains below, sequenced in a study of CD4 T cell repertoires in COVID-19. Antigens of these TCRs are unknown. Assay: immunoSEQ multiplex PCR; the TCRdb copy retains only in-frame clones and omits some. The sample carries 1,500 to 2,000 clones, approximately 15% recorded once. The sample was memory CD4+ T cells, cultured in vitro, taken after recovery from COVID-19. The origin of the receptors is a human donor who had COVID-19.

The sample holds a few counts of this clone. The V call is TRBV6-4, the J call TRBJ2-1, with 7 bases lining up with TRBD1. The CDR3 is 13 amino acids. The germline gives CDR1 MRHNA, CDR2 SNTAGT. V gave up 6 bases and J gave up 4 bases; unmatched junction bases: 3. CDR3 loop: CASSPQGYNEQFF. The CDR3 DNA is TGTGCCAGCAGCCCACAGGGGTACAATGAGCAGTTCTTC.

In nucleotides, the CDR3 is TGCGCCAGCAGCTTAACAGGGGGGGCCTACGAGCAGTACTTC. Encoded protein: CASSLTGGAYEQYF. The chain is built from TRBV5-1 and TRBJ2-7; D possibly corresponds to TRBD1 (8 bases). Germline V lookup: CDR1 SGHRS, CDR2 YFSETQ. The CDR3 sequence is 14 residues long. The germline V and J ends were trimmed by 2 bases and 2 bases, with 11 bases remaining between them.

This clone is labeled medium-sized. Here the CDR3 reads CASSLDSPSQNYGYTF. The DNA for the CDR3 is TGTGCCAGCAGCTTAGATAGTCCCTCACAGAACTATGGCTACACCTTC. This chain uses TRBV11-2 with TRBJ1-2, with D hard to call. Trimming removed 0 bases at V and 2 bases at J, with 13 bases between. Looked up from germline, CDR1 is SGHAT and CDR2 is FQNNGV. The CDR3 loop spans 16 amino acids.

This clone is categorized as medium-sized. Other DNA variants within this sample encode the same CDR3. V is TRBV12-3 or TRBV12-4 and J is TRBJ2-5; the D is unclear. CDR3 length: 13 residues. Trimming stripped 6 bases from V and 1 base from J, with 9 bases between. The CDR3 loop is CASSPGLQETQYF. In DNA form, the CDR3 reads TGTGCCAGCAGCCCGGGCCTCCAAGAGACCCAGTACTTC.

This clone rates as medium-sized. This chain connects TRBV27 to TRBJ1-1, with 9 bases lining up with TRBD1. Per the germline V gene, CDR1 is MNHEY and CDR2 is SMNVEV (reference sequence). CDR3 length: 21 amino acids. The V segment lost 0 bases and the J segment 4 bases; nucleotides outside the gene matches: 21. CDR3 DNA: TGTGCCAGCAGTTTATCGAGAGGTATGAACAGGGGGCGTGGACCGGGCACTGAAGCTTTCTTT. Protein sequence: CASSLSRGMNRGRGPGTEAFF.

This clone is judged medium-sized (0.01 to 0.1%). The gene calls are TRBV9 and TRBJ2-2; 9 bases align to TRBD1. The CDR3 consists of 16 residues. The germline CDR1 and CDR2 sequences are SGDLS and YYNGEE. V dropped 3 bases and J dropped 1; count of bases not matched to a gene: 4. The CDR3, as DNA: TGTGCCAGCAGCGCGCGGGACAGGGTGAACACCGGGGAGCTGTTTTTT. Translating gives CASSARDRVNTGELFF.

This clone ranks as medium-sized. The chain is built from TRBV10-3 and TRBJ2-1; TRBD1 matches 8 bases. Germline CDR1 and CDR2: ENHRY and SYGVKD. V lost 2 bases and J lost 0; bases outside the gene matches: 3. This CDR3 is built from 16 residues. The CDR3 nucleotides are TGTGCCATCAGTGAGGACAGGGGTCTCTCCTACAATGAGCAGTTCTTC. As protein: CAISEDRGLSYNEQFF.

By share of the sample, this clone is medium-sized (0.01 to 0.1%). V gene TRBV6-5 combines with J gene TRBJ1-5; D uncertain. Per germline, CDR1 MNHEY and CDR2 SVGAGI. The V end lost 2 bases, the J end lost 4 bases, and 6 bases lay between the germline ends. There are 13 residues in the CDR3. The CDR3 region is CASSYRGNQPQHF. CDR3 DNA sequence: TGTGCCAGCAGTTACCGGGGTAATCAGCCCCAGCATTTT.

Within the sample, this clone is medium-sized. V gene TRBV2 combines with J gene TRBJ2-1; D remains ambiguous. The V and J ends lost 6 bases and 2 bases respectively, with 2 bases between them. CDR1 SNHLY and CDR2 FYNNEI come from the germline V gene. The CDR3 length is 11 residues. The CDR3 here is CASSAYNEQFF. The CDR3 DNA follows: TGTGCCAGCAGCGCCTACAATGAGCAGTTCTTC.

Concerning this clone itself: Within the sample, other DNA sequences also encode this same CDR3. The chain joins TRBV27 to TRBJ2-5, with D perhaps TRBD1 (5 bases). V was pared by 5 bases and J by 6 bases, with 22 bases between. This CDR3 is 16 amino acids long. Germline loops: CDR1 MNHEY, CDR2 SMNVEV (reference sequence). CDR3 sequence: CASSTAGAISGKTQYF. Written as DNA, the CDR3 is TGTGCCAGCAGTACCGCCGGAGCCATTTCAGGGAAGACCCAGTACTTC.

J is TRBJ2-7 and V is TRBV6-5; D is possibly TRBD2 (5 bases). From germline, CDR1 is MNHEY and CDR2 SVGAGI. The CDR3 is made up of 15 amino acids. Trimming pared 6 bases from V and 2 bases from J, leaving 17 bases between. The CDR3 sequence is CASSRPGSATYEQYF. DNA of the CDR3: TGTGCCAGCAGCCGCCCGGGTAGCGCTACCTACGAGCAGTACTTC.

The V gene is TRBV5-6, the J gene TRBJ2-7; maybe TRBD1 (5 bases). This CDR3 is built from 18 residues. V lost 0 bases and J 5 bases, leaving 24 bases between the germline ends. Germline V gene lookup returns CDR1 SGHDT and CDR2 YYEEEE. In DNA form, the CDR3 reads TGTGCCAGCAGCTTGGTAGGCCCCGGGCATACAGGCTTACACGAGCAGTACTTC. Its translation is CASSLVGPGHTGLHEQYF.